The T cell receptor beta chain under discussion was sequenced for a study of T cell changes during pregnancy in multiple sclerosis. The CDR3 has 14 amino acids. Germline-derived CDR1 and CDR2 are SGHNT and YENEEA. V shed 5 bases and J 12 bases; nucleotides not matched to a gene: 12. Sequencing used immunoSEQ multiplex PCR; TCRdb keeps in-frame clones, though not all of them. The table has tens of thousands of clones, 93% seen once; the top ten hold roughly 2.5%. The specimen was peripheral blood, collected in the second trimester of pregnancy. J is TRBJ2-1 and V is TRBV11-3; 8 bases map to TRBD1. This TCR was recovered from a female donor with multiple sclerosis, enrolled in a pregnancy study. The DNA of the CDR3 is TGTGCCAGCAGCCCGGGACAGGCGTCTTTGGGGCAGTTCTTC. Residues: CASSPGQASLGQFF.